The 7 T cell receptor beta chains given below trace back to one sample, sequenced in a study of blood T cell repertoires in COVID-19. Repertoires were generated with immunoSEQ multiplex PCR, while TCRdb's copy carries only in-frame clones and drops some. This table holds roughly 290,000 clones, roughly 86% found once. Sequenced material: peripheral blood. The receptors derive from a woman aged 25 to 45 who had recovered from COVID-19.

The rearrangement joins TRBV7-3 to TRBJ1-1; D is unresolved. This CDR3 contains 13 residues. V was shortened by 4 bases and J by 1 base, with 7 bases between the two germline ends. Germline V CDR1 and CDR2: SGHTA, FQGTGA. This CDR3 reads CASSSAGNTEAFF. The CDR3 DNA is TGTGCCAGCAGCTCCGCGGGGAACACTGAAGCTTTCTTT.

The rearrangement uses TRBV7-2 and TRBJ2-5; D remains unclear. The CDR3 loop spans 12 amino acids. Between the trimmed V and J ends, which lost 5 bases and 7 bases, there was a span of 11 bases. Germline V gives CDR1 SGHTA, CDR2 FQGNSA. The DNA of the CDR3 is TGTGCCAGCAGCGCTCAACTTGGGACCCAGTACTTC. Its translation is CASSAQLGTQYF.

Details on this clone: This sample also contains other DNA sequences that code for the same CDR3. J is TRBJ1-1 and V is TRBV9; 7 nucleotides align to TRBD1. The germline gives CDR1 SGDLS, CDR2 YYNGEE. V shed 0 bases, J shed 2 bases, and the junction held 4 bases outside the gene matches. The CDR3 runs 15 residues. The CDR3 nucleotides read TGTGCCAGCAGCGTAGATTGGACAGGAAACACTGAAGCTTTCTTT. This codes for CASSVDWTGNTEAFF.

The chain is built from TRBV7-9 and TRBJ1-1, with 9 bases fitting TRBD1. Germline assignment: CDR1 SEHNR and CDR2 FQNEAQ (reference sequence). V lost 0 bases and J lost 2; bases outside the gene matches: 4. The CDR3 runs to 16 residues. The DNA of the CDR3 is TGTGCCAGCAGCTTAGCTTACAGGGGGCCCAACACTGAAGCTTTCTTT. Its translation is CASSLAYRGPNTEAFF. Full variable domain (remainder filled in from reference TRBV7-9 and TRBJ1-1): DTGVSQNPRHKITKRGQNVTFRCDPISEHNRLYWYRQTLGQGPEFLTYFQNEAQLEKSRLLSDRFSAERPKGSFSTLEIQRTEQGDSAMYLCASSLAYRGPNTEAFFGQGTRLTVV.

This clone appeared once. J is TRBJ2-3 and V is TRBV25-1, with D unclear. The V gene lost 5 bases and the J gene lost 7 bases, with 7 bases spanning the gap. This CDR3 comprises 11 residues. From germline, CDR1 is MGHDK and CDR2 SYGVNS. The CDR3 nucleotides are TGTGCCAGCAGTCTATCACATACGCAGTATTTT. This codes for CASSLSHTQYF.

This sequence joins TRBV12-5 and TRBJ2-7; D is uncertain. V lost 3 bases, J lost 5 bases, and 5 bases lay in between. CDR3 length: 11 residues. Germline V lookup: CDR1 LGHNT, CDR2 FRNRAP. The CDR3 is CASGFQDEQYF. The CDR3 coding sequence is TGTGCTAGTGGTTTCCAGGACGAGCAGTACTTC.

The rearrangement uses TRBV5-1 and TRBJ2-3; the match to TRBD2 covers 10 bases. The germline gives CDR1 SGHRS, CDR2 YFSETQ. The CDR3 has 14 amino acids. J lost 2 bases, V lost 5 bases, and 2 bases had no gene match. The CDR3 nucleotides are TGCGCCAGCAGAGCGGGGGGGCCCACAGATACGCAGTATTTT. It encodes CASRAGGPTDTQYF.